A selection of T cell receptor beta chains follows, all from one sample in a study of T cells after yellow fever vaccination. TCRdb re-called the 5' RACE reads through MiXCR, storing one row per CDR3 protein. The table includes 450,000 to 600,000 distinct CDR3 sequences, roughly a sixth detected once. The sequencing used PBMCs, collected less than 6 days after the first yellow fever vaccination. These TCRs come from a man aged 18 to 30 who received the YFV17D yellow fever vaccine. The CDR3 runs from the conserved cysteine through the conserved F or W. Each record gives: D gene, V gene, J gene, CDR3 protein. A D gene is named only where the DNA matches it firmly.

D gene: NA; V gene: TRBV27; J gene: TRBJ1-6; CDR3 protein: CASSADSRLYNSPLHF
D gene: TRBD1; V gene: TRBV4-1; J gene: TRBJ1-1; CDR3 protein: CASSQEGGRVNTEAFF
D gene: TRBD2; V gene: TRBV4-2; J gene: TRBJ2-6; CDR3 protein: CASSQGPSGGAAGANVLTF
D gene: TRBD1; V gene: TRBV4-1; J gene: TRBJ2-2; CDR3 protein: CASSERGRGLSGGELFF
D gene: TRBD1; V gene: TRBV10-3; J gene: TRBJ2-5; CDR3 protein: CAITGDSYQETQYF
D gene: NA; V gene: TRBV20-1; J gene: TRBJ1-4; CDR3 protein: CSAPRQSNEKLFF
D gene: NA; V gene: TRBV7-2; J gene: TRBJ2-3; CDR3 protein: CASSLNVGASTDTQYF
D gene: NA; V gene: TRBV20-1; J gene: TRBJ2-4; CDR3 protein: CSAYPGNIQYF
D gene: NA; V gene: TRBV29-1; J gene: TRBJ2-5; CDR3 protein: CSGTAFPLYQETQYF
D gene: TRBD2; V gene: TRBV11-2; J gene: TRBJ2-2; CDR3 protein: CASSPGGVTGELFF
D gene: NA; V gene: TRBV9; J gene: TRBJ2-7; CDR3 protein: CASSAPGAPKQYF
D gene: NA; V gene: TRBV7-8; J gene: TRBJ1-2; CDR3 protein: CASSSGGSGLNYGYTF
D gene: TRBD2; V gene: TRBV20-1; J gene: TRBJ2-7; CDR3 protein: CSARRLADSYEQYF
D gene: NA; V gene: TRBV6-1; J gene: TRBJ1-5; CDR3 protein: CASSEALGISNQPQHF
D gene: NA; V gene: TRBV10-3; J gene: TRBJ2-6; CDR3 protein: CAIEWGELAGANVLTF
D gene: NA; V gene: TRBV5-4; J gene: TRBJ1-2; CDR3 protein: CASSQEGYAHGYTF
D gene: NA; V gene: TRBV4-3; J gene: TRBJ2-7; CDR3 protein: CASSQDYLGNLGF
D gene: TRBD2; V gene: TRBV27; J gene: TRBJ2-2; CDR3 protein: CASSQWASGGAPAGELFF
D gene: NA; V gene: TRBV12-3/TRBV12-4; J gene: TRBJ1-3; CDR3 protein: CASSLVPGLTGNTIYF
D gene: NA; V gene: TRBV7-6; J gene: TRBJ2-5; CDR3 protein: CASSRLGGSGETQYF
D gene: NA; V gene: TRBV5-1; J gene: TRBJ2-7; CDR3 protein: CASTGDSPYEQYF
D gene: TRBD1; V gene: TRBV14; J gene: TRBJ2-1; CDR3 protein: CASSWRPTGLVRNEQFF
D gene: NA; V gene: TRBV24-1; J gene: TRBJ2-2; CDR3 protein: CATSGDFNTGELFF